The 28 T cell receptor beta chains listed next were all sequenced from one sample in a study of blood T cell repertoires in COVID-19. TCRdb keeps only in-frame clones here, not all; method: immunoSEQ multiplex PCR. The sample consists of about 340,000 clones, 65% to 90% of them appearing once. The sample comprised peripheral blood. Receptors originate from a woman aged 60-70 years with COVID-19, enrolled during active disease.

The J gene is TRBJ1-1, the V gene TRBV7-2; TRBD1 agrees at 7 bases. Germline CDR1 is SGHTA and CDR2 is FQGNSA. CDR3 length equals 14 residues. The J segment lost 1 base and the V segment lost 4 bases, leaving 3 bases of the junction unmatched. The CDR3 spells CASSSGQQNTEAFF. For the CDR3, the DNA is TGTGCCAGCAGCTCGGGACAGCAGAACACTGAAGCTTTCTTT.

The rearrangement links TRBV18 to TRBJ1-2; 10 positions agree with TRBD1. V lost 6 bases, J lost 2 bases, and 6 bases stayed unmatched. Germline CDR1 is KGHSH and CDR2 is LQKENI. The length of the CDR3 is 15 residues. The CDR3 DNA sequence: TGTGCCAGCTCCCTCCAGGGACAGGGGAACTATGGCTACACCTTC. Translating it yields CASSLQGQGNYGYTF. The full variable domain, its missing parts supplied by reference TRBV18 and TRBJ1-2, is NAGVMQNPRHLVRRRGQEARLRCSPMKGHSHVYWYRQLPEEGLKFMVYLQKENIIDESGMPKERFSAEFPKEGPSILRIQQVVRGDSAAYFCASSLQGQGNYGYTFGSGTRLTVV.

The chain combines TRBV7-9 with TRBJ2-7, with 8 bases matching TRBD1. The CDR3 spans 13 residues. Germline CDR1 reads SEHNR; CDR2 reads FQNEAQ (reference sequence). Trimming removed 9 bases from V and 3 bases from J; junction bases left unmatched: 7. The CDR3 here is CASMTGERYEQYF. CDR3 in DNA: TGTGCCAGTATGACAGGGGAACGCTACGAGCAGTACTTC.

V and J are TRBV5-1 and TRBJ2-5, with TRBD1 matching 7 bases. Looked up from germline, CDR1 is SGHRS and CDR2 is YFSETQ. This CDR3 contains 13 residues. After removal of 1 base from V and 5 bases from J, the junction contained 2 bases not matched to a gene. The CDR3 region has the DNA TGCGCCAGCAGCTTGATACAGGGGGAGACCCAGTACTTC. Translating gives CASSLIQGETQYF.

The chain employs TRBV6-5 and TRBJ1-2; D perhaps matches TRBD1 (5 bases). In germline, CDR1 is MNHEY, CDR2 SVGAGI. The V end lost 5 bases, the J end lost 6 bases, and 16 bases lay between the germline ends. The CDR3 has 14 residues. CDR3 region: CASSPAGERNGYTF. CDR3 DNA sequence: TGTGCCAGCAGTCCGGCGGGGGAAAGGAATGGCTACACCTTC.

V is TRBV28 and J is TRBJ1-1; D is uncertain. The CDR3 is made up of 15 amino acids. Germline loops: CDR1 MDHEN, CDR2 SYDVKM. V was shortened by 5 bases and J by 0 bases, with 13 bases between the two germline ends. CDR3 coding DNA: TGTGCCAGCAGTCCTCGGGGAAGGGTGAACACTGAAGCTTTCTTT. Its translation is CASSPRGRVNTEAFF. Full variable domain (remainder filled in from reference TRBV28 and TRBJ1-1): DVKVTQSSRYLVKRTGEKVFLECVQDMDHENMFWYRQDPGLGLRLIYFSYDVKMKEKGDIPEGYSVSREKKERFSLILESASTNQTSMYLCASSPRGRVNTEAFFGQGTRLTVV.

The chain recombines TRBV3-1 (or the pseudogene TRBV3-2) with TRBJ2-7; no firm D call. V shed 0 bases and J shed 5 bases, with 17 bases lying between them. Germline lookup yields CDR1 LGHDT and CDR2 YNNKEL (reference sequence). The CDR3 covers 16 residues. The CDR3 loop is CASSQDLTVLSHEQYF. The CDR3 DNA is TGTGCCAGCAGCCAAGATTTAACAGTCTTAAGCCACGAGCAGTACTTC.

The chain combines TRBV4-1 with TRBJ2-2; 8 nucleotides agree with TRBD1. Germline values: CDR1 MGHRA, CDR2 YSYEKL. CDR3 size: 17 residues. V dropped 3 bases and J dropped 4; count of bases not matched to a gene: 10. The CDR3 loop is CASSQRPQGAATGELFF. Written as DNA, the CDR3 is TGCGCCAGCAGCCAGCGCCCCCAGGGGGCGGCCACCGGGGAGCTGTTTTTT.

The chain is built from TRBV7-8 and TRBJ2-3; D uncertain. The CDR3 runs to 11 residues. Germline V gives CDR1 SGHVS, CDR2 FQNEAQ. V lost 5 bases and J 4 bases, leaving 4 bases between the germline ends. The CDR3 loop is CASSTSDTQYF. The CDR3 DNA sequence: TGTGCCAGCAGCACATCAGATACGCAGTATTTT.

The V call is TRBV11-2, the J call TRBJ1-2; 7 bases agree with TRBD1. CDR1 is SGHAT and CDR2 is FQNNGV in the germline V gene. The V segment lost 6 bases and the J segment 10 bases; nucleotides outside the gene matches: 14. CDR3 length: 14 amino acids. The CDR3 reads CASRLTGTSSSYTF. DNA for the CDR3: TGTGCCAGCAGACTGACAGGGACCTCTAGCTCCTACACCTTC. Filled out from reference TRBV11-2 and TRBJ1-2, the complete variable domain reads EAGVAQSPRYKIIEKRQSVAFWCNPISGHATLYWYQQILGQGPKLLIQFQNNGVVDDSQLPKDRFSAERLKGVDSTLKIQPAKLEDSAVYLCASRLTGTSSSYTFGSGTRLTVV.

This clone has a single count. The rearrangement uses TRBV5-5 and TRBJ2-4, with a possible D match to TRBD1 (5 bases). The V gene lost 1 base and the J gene lost 1 base, with 6 bases spanning the gap. The CDR3 is 14 amino acids. Germline-derived CDR1 and CDR2 are SGHKS and YYEKEE (reference sequence). CDR3 sequence (DNA): TGTGCCAGCAGCTTGTCAGGGGCCAAAAACATTCAGTACTTC. Protein: CASSLSGAKNIQYF.

The chain uses TRBV11-2 and TRBJ2-7; 11 bases align to TRBD1. After removal of 5 bases from V and 3 bases from J, the junction contained 3 bases not matched to a gene. CDR3 length: 14 amino acids. Per the germline V gene, CDR1 is SGHAT and CDR2 is FQNNGV. CDR3 DNA sequence: TGTGCCAGCAGCGCCGGGACAGGGGGCTACGAGCAGTACTTC. It yields the protein CASSAGTGGYEQYF.

Only a few counts were recorded for this clone. The CDR3 loop reads CASSEKNPPGGLSYKPEAFF. The CDR3 DNA reads TGTGCCAGCAGCGAAAAAAACCCTCCCGGGGGGCTCTCTTATAAACCTGAAGCTTTCTTT. The chain combines TRBV21-1 with TRBJ1-1. TRBV21-1 is designated a pseudogene. The CDR3 contains 20 residues.

This clone was detected once. The rearrangement uses TRBV5-4 and TRBJ2-1; TRBD2 is a possible D gene (5 bases). V dropped 3 bases and J dropped 2 bases, with 9 bases sitting between them. This CDR3 comprises 14 residues. Germline V gene sequence: CDR1 SGHNT, CDR2 YYREEE (reference sequence). The CDR3 region has the DNA TGTGCCAGCAGCTCCTCCGGGACCTACAATGAGCAGTTCTTC. It encodes CASSSSGTYNEQFF. Full variable domain (outside the CDR3, taken from reference TRBV5-4 and TRBJ2-1): ETGVTQSPTHLIKTRGQQVTLRCSSQSGHNTVSWYQQALGQGPQFIFQYYREEENGRGNFPPRFSGLQFPNYSSELNVNALELDDSALYLCASSSSGTYNEQFFGPGTRLTVL.

The chain employs TRBV23-1 and TRBJ1-2; a possible D gene is TRBD1 (5 bases). TRBV23-1 counts as an open reading frame of uncertain function. V dropped 2 bases and J dropped 10 bases, with 20 bases sitting between them. The CDR3 consists of 15 residues. Here the CDR3 reads CASSQVVQLDRPYTF. In nucleotides, the CDR3 is TGCGCCAGCAGTCAAGTGGTACAGTTAGACAGACCCTACACCTTC.

This chain joins TRBV4-2 and TRBJ2-1; 8 nucleotides line up with TRBD2. J lost 4 bases, V lost 2 bases, and 13 bases had no gene match. CDR3 length: 18 residues. Germline V lookup: CDR1 LGHNA, CDR2 YNFKEQ. Written as DNA, the CDR3 is TGTGCCAGCAGCCAAACCTCTCATGTGGGACTAGATTACAATGAGCAGTTCTTC. Protein: CASSQTSHVGLDYNEQFF.

The V and J genes are TRBV1 and TRBJ2-7; the D call TRBD1 from the table was never checked on the DNA. TRBV1 has pseudogene status. This CDR3 comprises 15 residues. In DNA form, the CDR3 reads TGCACCAGCAGCCAAGATAAGGACAGGGGCTACGAGCAGTACTTC. Encoded protein: CTSSQDKDRGYEQYF.

This chain connects TRBV4-1 to TRBJ1-4; D remains ambiguous. The CDR3 runs to 15 residues. Trimming cost V 1 base and J 2 bases, with 8 bases left between them. From germline, CDR1 is MGHRA and CDR2 YSYEKL. The CDR3 loop is CASSQALPTNEKLFF. CDR3 sequence (DNA): TGCGCCAGCAGCCAAGCCCTTCCGACTAATGAAAAACTGTTTTTT.

The rearrangement uses TRBV4-1 and TRBJ2-2, with TRBD2 matching over 9 bases. Germline lookup yields CDR1 MGHRA and CDR2 YSYEKL. With 2 bases clipped from V and 2 bases from J, the junction kept 6 bases outside the gene matches. This CDR3 is 17 amino acids long. CDR3 loop: CASSQTLAGFNTGELFF. The CDR3 bases are TGCGCCAGCAGCCAAACCCTAGCGGGGTTTAACACCGGGGAGCTGTTTTTT.

The chain recombines TRBV27 with TRBJ2-7, with 8 bases aligning to TRBD1. The junction had 10 bases not matched to a gene; V was cut back by 0 bases and J by 3 bases. Germline CDR1 is MNHEY and CDR2 is SMNVEV (reference sequence). The length of the CDR3 is 17 residues. The CDR3 DNA is TGTGCCAGCAGTTTATCGGAACGGACAGGGAGGCACTACGAGCAGTACTTC. Its translation is CASSLSERTGRHYEQYF.

V gene TRBV6-5 combines with J gene TRBJ1-1, with 8 bases identical to TRBD1. V trimming: 7 bases; J trimming: 3 bases; junction bases outside the gene matches: 4. The CDR3 is made up of 13 amino acids. The germline CDR1 and CDR2 sequences are MNHEY and SVGAGI. The CDR3 sequence: CASKKQGDTEAFF. As DNA, the CDR3 is TGTGCCAGCAAAAAACAGGGGGACACTGAAGCTTTCTTT.

The chain is built from TRBV6-2 or TRBV6-3 and TRBJ1-6, with a weak D call TRBD1 (5 bases). CDR1 is MNHEY and CDR2 is SVGEGT in the germline V gene. V lost 4 bases and J 7 bases, leaving 11 bases between the germline ends. The CDR3 covers 14 residues. The CDR3 DNA reads TGTGCCAGCAGTTTTAGGACAAACAATTCACCCCTCCACTTT. This codes for CASSFRTNNSPLHF.

V gene TRBV7-2 combines with J gene TRBJ2-3; D unclear. This CDR3 comprises 14 residues. Trimming pared 5 bases from V and 2 bases from J, leaving 11 bases between. Germline V gene lookup returns CDR1 SGHTA and CDR2 FQGNSA. As DNA, the CDR3 is TGTGCCAGCAGCGTCGAGGTATACACAGATACGCAGTATTTT. Protein: CASSVEVYTDTQYF.

The chain links TRBV9 to TRBJ1-1; D unresolved. The CDR3 length is 15 residues. Germline V gene sequence: CDR1 SGDLS, CDR2 YYNGEE. The V and J ends lost 0 bases and 0 bases respectively, with 9 bases between them. The CDR3 DNA reads as TGTGCCAGCAGCGTAGGTTTTCAGATGAACACTGAAGCTTTCTTT. Amino acid sequence: CASSVGFQMNTEAFF. Combining the CDR3 with reference TRBV9 and TRBJ1-1 gives the whole variable domain DSGVTQTPKHLITATGQRVTLRCSPRSGDLSVYWYQQSLDQGLQFLIQYYNGEERAKGNILERFSAQQFPDLHSELNLSSLELGDSALYFCASSVGFQMNTEAFFGQGTRLTVV.

This clone showed up just once. CDR3 in amino acids: CASTFPSNRGGYTF. CDR3 nucleotides: TGTGCCAGCACCTTCCCGAGTAACAGGGGAGGCTACACCTTC. The rearrangement joins TRBV5-6 to TRBJ1-2, with TRBD1 matching over 7 bases. CDR1 SGHDT and CDR2 YYEEEE come from the germline V gene. CDR3 size: 14 residues. The V segment lost 6 bases and the J segment 8 bases; nucleotides outside the gene matches: 13.

The chain recombines TRBV6-2 or TRBV6-3 with TRBJ2-5, with TRBD2 as a possible D gene (6 bases). V lost 5 bases to trimming and J lost 5 bases, with 21 bases between them. This CDR3 has 16 residues. Germline V gene lookup returns CDR1 MNHEY and CDR2 SVGEGT. The CDR3, as DNA: TGTGCCAGCAGTCTCCCGGAGGGGATCGGAAGGGAGACCCAGTACTTC. Translation gives CASSLPEGIGRETQYF.

The chain combines TRBV27 with TRBJ2-7; D not certain. Per germline, CDR1 MNHEY and CDR2 SMNVEV (reference sequence). Deletions cut 3 bases from V and 2 bases from J, with 11 bases between. CDR3 length: 14 amino acids. DNA of the CDR3: TGTGCCAGCAGTTTTGAAGGAGACCCCTACGAGCAGTACTTC. It encodes CASSFEGDPYEQYF.

The rearrangement uses TRBV5-6 and TRBJ2-7; D possibly corresponds to TRBD1 (6 bases). Germline assignment: CDR1 SGHDT and CDR2 YYEEEE. The CDR3 loop spans 14 amino acids. Deletions cut 4 bases from V and 2 bases from J, with 13 bases between. CDR3 residues: CASSPGTYAYEQYF. The CDR3 DNA sequence: TGTGCCAGCAGCCCCGGGACATACGCCTACGAGCAGTACTTC.